This T cell receptor beta chain was captured by sequencing in a study of a mutant IDH1 vaccine in newly diagnosed glioma (dated by TCRdb to 2020 to 2022). Regarding the complete study: In the chemotherapy-containing groups, vaccination started alongside temozolomide cycles, whereas in patients who had radiotherapy alone it started 4-6 weeks after radiotherapy. Of the 32 treated patients, about 60% were male and approximately 40% were female, and the mean age was roughly 40 years. Before enrollment, patients had received standard therapy of radiotherapy alone, temozolomide alone, or radiochemotherapy with temozolomide; most received the combination. The week-35 safety follow-up was designated visit V12, and the week-47 end of study was designated visit V13. Peripheral blood samples were drawn at six visits, namely V03 (baseline), V05, V07, V10, V12 and V13. For exploratory analyses, longitudinal TCRB deep sequencing was carried out in about two dozen treated patients wherever samples were available.

The intended sense of this specimen's time point label: week 47, end of study. A 20-mer mutant IDH1 peptide at 300 micrograms in Montanide made up each vaccine dose, which was injected subcutaneously together with topical imiquimod. Patients received eight vaccinations in weeks 1, 3, 5, 7, 11, 15, 19 and 23, corresponding to visits V03 through V10. Newly diagnosed WHO grade 3 or 4 IDH1-mutant astrocytomas showing loss of nuclear ATRX were present in the donors. The samples were drawn from NOA16, a multicentre, single-arm, open-label phase I trial in Germany that tested a mutant IDH1 peptide vaccine in humans for the first time. Genomic DNA for TCRB sequencing was isolated from EDTA blood with the DNeasy Blood and Tissue Kit. Turning to this clone: Its antigen specificity is not known. No base qualities exist here, and no much larger clone lies one base off it.

V gives up 1 base and J gives up 1 base, and the segment between their germline ends measures 10 bases. The CDR3, from cysteine to phenylalanine, totals 15 residues. Only CDR3 DNA remains: 45 bases, in frame from the first base. CDR1 and CDR2 are drawn from the germline V gene (reference sequence): PRHDT, FYEKMQ. What the study reported, not specific to this receptor: PBMC samples for TCRB deep sequencing were selected based on availability. According to the authors, sample limitations meant that analyses of patient blood samples could not be reproduced. No apparent relationship was observed between pseudoprogression and alterations in the top peripheral T cell clonotypes detected by TCRB sequencing. Across multiple MHC alleles, vaccine-induced immune responses were seen in around 94% of patients.

The library came from the immunoSEQ multiplex PCR assay. Rearranged TCR beta chain sequences were amplified with the hsTCRB Kit following the manufacturer's protocol. TCRB libraries were sequenced on an Illumina MiSeq. The published analysis was carried out like this. Demultiplexing, trimming and gene mapping were performed with the kit vendor's proprietary platform. The immuneACCESS repertoire file appears here via TCRdb, limited to in-frame rearrangements. These files lack a portion of the clones; in checked studies, under half of the deficit traces to unresolved V genes, and the cause of the others is not known. The DNA gave D and trimming, while V, J and clone size come from that table. Present in this sample are around 30,000 clones, about 86% of which were seen just once. The top ten hold approximately 12% of the sample.

This receptor chain uses TRBV13 and TRBJ1-1, with TRBD1 tentatively as D gene (6 bases match). This specimen consisted of PBMCs, obtained from a glioma patient whose treatment included an IDH1 peptide vaccine. The clonotype comes from a woman in her 30s with glioma. For the CDR3, the sequence is CASSLEGEGNTEAFF. The DNA sequence is as follows: TGTGCCAGCAGCTTAGAGGGGGAGGGGAACACTGAAGCTTTCTTT.